Reported below is one TCR beta chain. TCRdb keeps only in-frame clones here, not all; method: immunoSEQ multiplex PCR. This table holds approximately 310,000 clones, 70% to 90% found once. These data originate in a study of blood T cell repertoires in COVID-19. Trimming pared 7 bases from V and 0 bases from J, leaving 12 bases between. The germline V gene has CDR1 SNHLY and CDR2 FYNNEI. CDR3 size: 14 residues. Recovered participants had two consecutive negative NP/OP PCR tests, healthcare professional clearance, or symptom resolution. The chain couples TRBV2 to TRBJ1-1, with D possibly matching TRBD1 (6 bases). The sequenced sample was PBMCs or T cells enriched from blood (not recorded which). The TCR originated in a man aged 25 to 40 who had recovered from COVID-19. The CDR3, as DNA: TGTGCCAGCACCCCTGGACAGTTGAACACTGAAGCTTTCTTT. Its protein is CASTPGQLNTEAFF. The full variable domain, with the rest looked up from reference TRBV2 and TRBJ1-1, is EPEVTQTPSHQVTQMGQEVILRCVPISNHLYFYWYRQILGQKVEFLVSFYNNEISEKSEIFDDQFSVERPDGSNFTLKIRSTKLEDSAMYFCASTPGQLNTEAFFGQGTRLTVV.